Shown below are 22 T cell receptor beta chains from a single sample sequenced in a study of technical replicates of blood from several donors. Method: immunoSEQ multiplex PCR; TCRdb's copy keeps in-frame clones and lacks some. This table holds around 76,000 clones, about 89% found once. Specimen: T cells isolated from PBMCs. Receptors originate from a human donor in good health.

The V and J genes are TRBV19 and TRBJ2-3; no reliable D call. Germline V gene data show CDR1 as LNHDA and CDR2 as SQIVND (reference sequence). V lost 3 bases, J lost 5 bases, and 3 bases lay in between. The CDR3 totals 11 residues. The CDR3 is CASSILDTQYF. CDR3 nucleotide sequence: TGTGCCAGTAGTATCCTAGATACGCAGTATTTT.

The gene calls are TRBV9 and TRBJ1-2, with TRBD1 matching over 8 bases. Trimming removed 0 bases from V and 4 bases from J; junction bases left unmatched: 29. The CDR3 extends over 23 amino acids. Germline V lookup: CDR1 SGDLS, CDR2 YYNGEE. The CDR3 region has the DNA TGTGCCAGCAGCGTAGCATTTTCGGGACAGGATGCGCTATGGGCTCGTCAGTTCTATGGCTACACCTTC. This codes for CASSVAFSGQDALWARQFYGYTF.

The genes are TRBV27 and TRBJ2-6; TRBD1 might be the D (6 bases). Per the germline V gene, CDR1 is MNHEY and CDR2 is SMNVEV (reference sequence). The V end was cut by 1 base, the J end by 0 bases, with 10 bases between. The CDR3 extends over 17 amino acids. This CDR3 is CASSLYLGGSGANVLTF. The CDR3 DNA sequence: TGTGCCAGCAGTTTATACCTAGGGGGCTCTGGGGCCAACGTCCTGACTTTC.

The J gene is TRBJ1-1, the V gene TRBV5-8; TRBD1 might be the D (5 bases). V lost 6 bases to trimming and J lost 0 bases, with 12 bases between them. Germline CDR1 and CDR2: SGHTS and YDEGEE. This CDR3 is built from 14 residues. The CDR3 bases are TGTGCCAGCACTCCGGGGGGAATGAACACTGAAGCTTTCTTT. Its translation: CASTPGGMNTEAFF.

V gene TRBV6-5 combines with J gene TRBJ1-2, with D perhaps TRBD1 (5 bases). V gave up 0 bases and J gave up 9 bases, with 14 bases separating them. This CDR3 region has 14 residues. Germline V CDR1 and CDR2: MNHEY, SVGAGI. This CDR3 is CASSYSGGGGRYTF. The CDR3 coding sequence is TGTGCCAGCAGTTACTCAGGCGGGGGTGGGCGCTACACCTTC.

The chain uses TRBV6-1 and TRBJ2-1, with D tentatively TRBD2 (5 bases). Trimming shortened V by 7 bases and J by 7 bases, and 8 bases separated the two germline ends. This CDR3 comprises 11 residues. CDR1 and CDR2 (germline): MNHNS, SASEGT. The CDR3 DNA is TGTGCCAGCACCGAGGGAAATGAGCAGTTCTTC. This encodes CASTEGNEQFF.

The gene calls are TRBV13 and TRBJ1-1, with 8 bases aligning to TRBD1. Per the germline V gene, CDR1 is PRHDT and CDR2 is FYEKMQ (reference sequence). The trim removed 0 bases at V and 6 bases at J, leaving 6 bases unmatched. The CDR3 covers 15 residues. Here the CDR3 DNA reads TGTGCCAGCAGCTTAGGGATGCAGGGGGCGTCTGAAGCTTTCTTT. Its protein product is CASSLGMQGASEAFF. The whole variable domain, remainder taken from reference TRBV13 and TRBJ1-1, is AAGVIQSPRHLIKEKRETATLKCYPIPRHDTVYWYQQGPGQDPQFLISFYEKMQSDKGSIPDRFSAQQFSDYHSELNMSSLELGDSALYFCASSLGMQGASEAFFGQGTRLTVV.

V and J are TRBV2 and TRBJ1-1; tentatively, D is TRBD1 (5 bases). With 9 bases removed from V and 4 bases from J, the gap between germline ends came to 15 bases. The CDR3 is 13 residues long. Per germline, CDR1 SNHLY and CDR2 FYNNEI. The CDR3 DNA sequence: TGTGCCAGATTAGCCAGGGTTGGCACTGAAGCTTTCTTT. This encodes CARLARVGTEAFF.

This clone was counted a single time. The CDR3 spells CASSYVGRRNTEAFF. Written as DNA, the CDR3 is TGTGCCAGCAGTTATGTCGGGAGGAGGAACACTGAAGCTTTCTTT. The chain links TRBV6-5 to TRBJ1-1; D not certain. Germline values: CDR1 MNHEY, CDR2 SVGAGI. This CDR3 has 15 residues. V lost 3 bases and J lost 1, with 12 bases in between.

The V gene is TRBV6-1, the J gene TRBJ1-2; D ambiguous. CDR1 and CDR2 (germline): MNHNS, SASEGT. V shed 1 base and J shed 2 bases, with 11 bases lying between them. The CDR3 sequence is 15 residues long. CDR3: CASSEGALPNYGYTF. The CDR3 DNA sequence: TGTGCCAGCAGTGAAGGGGCTCTACCAAACTATGGCTACACCTTC.

This clone was recorded once. This chain uses TRBV28 with TRBJ2-5; D possibly corresponds to TRBD1 (6 bases). The CDR3 loop spans 14 amino acids. Germline CDR1 is MDHEN and CDR2 is SYDVKM. V dropped 5 bases and J dropped 4 bases, with 14 bases sitting between them. The CDR3 region has the DNA TGTGCCAGCAGTGCACCGGGACATACAGAGACCCAGTACTTC. Translation: CASSAPGHTETQYF.

The V gene is TRBV7-3, the J gene TRBJ1-3; TRBD1 is a possible D gene (6 bases). The CDR3 loop spans 15 amino acids. The germline CDR1 and CDR2 sequences are SGHTA and FQGTGA. Trimming took off 4 bases at V and 1 base at J, with 11 bases between the two ends. CDR3 amino acids: CASSSRTESGNTIYF. CDR3 in DNA: TGTGCCAGCAGCTCCCGGACAGAATCTGGAAACACCATATATTTT. The full variable domain, rest sourced from reference TRBV7-3 and TRBJ1-3, is GAGVSQTPSNKVTEKGKYVELRCDPISGHTALYWYRQSLGQGPEFLIYFQGTGAADDSGLPNDRFFAVRPEGSVSTLKIQRTERGDSAVYLCASSSRTESGNTIYFGEGSWLTVV.

This chain joins TRBV5-5 and TRBJ2-3, with 7 bases matching TRBD2. Germline values: CDR1 SGHKS, CDR2 YYEKEE (reference sequence). The CDR3 is made up of 16 amino acids. The junction had 6 bases not matched to a gene; V was cut back by 2 bases and J by 0 bases. The CDR3 DNA reads as TGTGCCAGCAGCTTAAATATGGGGGGGAGCACAGATACGCAGTATTTT. Amino acids: CASSLNMGGSTDTQYF. Drawing the rest from reference TRBV5-5 and TRBJ2-3, the complete variable domain is DAGVTQSPTHLIKTRGQQVTLRCSPISGHKSVSWYQQVLGQGPQFIFQYYEKEERGRGNFPDRFSARQFPNYSSELNVNALLLGDSALYLCASSLNMGGSTDTQYFGPGTRLTVL.

The chain links TRBV7-6 to TRBJ2-5, with D uncertain. CDR3 length: 15 residues. V was clipped by 0 bases and J by 1 base, with 9 bases between them. Germline assignment: CDR1 SGHVS and CDR2 FNYEAQ. The CDR3 DNA is TGTGCCAGCAGCTTAGCGCTCTCAGTCCAAGAGACCCAGTACTTC. Translating gives CASSLALSVQETQYF.

This chain connects TRBV28 to TRBJ2-3; D is uncertain. Trimming pared 6 bases from V and 2 bases from J, leaving 6 bases between. Germline V CDR1 and CDR2: MDHEN, SYDVKM. The CDR3 runs to 12 residues. CDR3 sequence reads: CASRAYTDTQYF. CDR3 in DNA: TGTGCCAGCAGAGCGTACACAGATACGCAGTATTTT.

This clone came up a few times. V and J are TRBV7-3 and TRBJ1-1; 7 bases are shared with TRBD1. Germline V CDR1 and CDR2: SGHTA, FQGTGA. The CDR3 extends over 13 amino acids. V lost 4 bases and J lost 4; bases outside the gene matches: 3. The DNA for the CDR3 is TGTGCCAGCAGCTCGGGACAGAGCACTGAAGCTTTCTTT. It is translated as CASSSGQSTEAFF.

This clone was seen more than once but under ten times. This chain joins TRBV6-1 and TRBJ1-1; D gene ambiguous. This CDR3 region has 14 residues. Germline V gives CDR1 MNHNS, CDR2 SASEGT. With 3 bases removed from V and 1 base from J, the gap between germline ends came to 9 bases. Here the CDR3 reads CASSEFPGNTEAFF. The DNA of the CDR3 is TGTGCCAGCAGTGAGTTCCCCGGGAACACTGAAGCTTTCTTT.

This chain joins TRBV4-2 and TRBJ2-3; TRBD1 matches 7 bases. The CDR3 consists of 16 residues. V dropped 0 bases and J dropped 0; count of bases not matched to a gene: 3. Germline V gene data show CDR1 as LGHNA and CDR2 as YNFKEQ. The CDR3 sequence: CASSQDTGASTDTQYF. The CDR3 DNA follows: TGTGCCAGCAGCCAAGATACAGGGGCCAGCACAGATACGCAGTATTTT.

The chain recombines TRBV5-1 with TRBJ2-5; D possibly corresponds to TRBD1 (6 bases). This CDR3 has 14 amino acids. The V gene's germline CDR1 is SGHRS and CDR2 YFSETQ. V lost 5 bases and J lost 4, with 15 bases in between. CDR3 loop: CASRLGTLLETQYF. Here the CDR3 DNA reads TGCGCCAGCAGGCTGGGGACATTGCTAGAGACCCAGTACTTC. Full variable domain (missing parts from reference TRBV5-1 and TRBJ2-5): KAGVTQTPRYLIKTRGQQVTLSCSPISGHRSVSWYQQTPGQGLQFLFEYFSETQRNKGNFPGRFSGRQFSNSRSEMNVSTLELGDSALYLCASRLGTLLETQYFGPGTRLLVL.

This sequence joins TRBV5-1 and TRBJ1-2; 7 nucleotides agree with TRBD1. The ends lost 0 bases at V and 6 bases at J; junction bases unmatched: 8. Germline CDR1 SGHRS, CDR2 YFSETQ. The CDR3 runs to 15 residues. The CDR3 sequence: CASSLEAQGTHGYTF. CDR3 bases: TGCGCCAGCAGCTTGGAGGCACAGGGGACCCATGGCTACACCTTC.

This clone has only one observation. In DNA, the CDR3 is TGTGCCAGCAGTTACTCCAGGGCTGGCGAGCAGTACTTC. Protein product: CASSYSRAGEQYF. The chain uses TRBV6-6 and TRBJ2-7, with D tentatively TRBD1 (5 bases). In germline, CDR1 is MNHNY, CDR2 SVGAGI (reference sequence). The CDR3 runs 13 residues. The germline V and J ends were trimmed by 0 bases and 6 bases, with 9 bases remaining between them.

The rearrangement joins TRBV2 to TRBJ2-1; maybe TRBD2 (5 bases). Germline-derived CDR1 and CDR2 are SNHLY and FYNNEI. V was pared by 9 bases and J by 2 bases, with 11 bases between. There are 13 residues in the CDR3. Written as DNA, the CDR3 is TGTGCCAGAGAGAGGGCGACCTACAATGAGCAGTTCTTC. It specifies CARERATYNEQFF. Supplemented by reference TRBV2 and TRBJ2-1, the full variable domain reads EPEVTQTPSHQVTQMGQEVILRCVPISNHLYFYWYRQILGQKVEFLVSFYNNEISEKSEIFDDQFSVERPDGSNFTLKIRSTKLEDSAMYFCARERATYNEQFFGPGTRLTVL.